What follows are 11 T cell receptor beta chains derived from one specimen sequenced in a study of OX40 agonist ivuxolimab in advanced cancers. Method: immunoSEQ multiplex PCR; TCRdb's copy keeps in-frame clones and lacks some. Found here are 83,000 or so clones, roughly 84% of them singletons; the top ten hold about 7%. The sequences come from CD4+ or CD8+ T cells sorted from blood, collected in a trial of the OX40 agonist ivuxolimab. These receptors were obtained from an adult with an advanced solid tumor such as melanoma, head and neck, liver or kidney cancer.

The chain joins TRBV4-1 to TRBJ2-7, with a tentative D call TRBD1 (6 bases). Per the germline V gene, CDR1 is MGHRA and CDR2 is YSYEKL. Trimming pared 1 base from V and 3 bases from J, leaving 16 bases between. The CDR3 contains 16 residues. CDR3 nucleotides: TGCGCCAGCAGCCAAGTTTCGACAGGCCCTCTCTACGAGCAGTACTTC. Encoded protein: CASSQVSTGPLYEQYF.

The chain joins TRBV6-5 to TRBJ1-2; 9 bases align to TRBD1. Germline V gives CDR1 MNHEY, CDR2 SVGAGI. The CDR3 sequence is 16 residues long. V dropped 0 bases and J dropped 4; count of bases not matched to a gene: 6. The CDR3 region has the DNA TGTGCCAGCAGTTACTCGAGGACAGGGGTCTCCTATGGCTACACCTTC. Protein: CASSYSRTGVSYGYTF.

V is TRBV6-5 and J is TRBJ1-3; D ambiguous. This CDR3 spans 12 amino acids. V was trimmed by 7 bases and J by 4 bases, leaving 8 bases between them. The germline gives CDR1 MNHEY, CDR2 SVGAGI. CDR3 sequence: CASTSWGNTIYF. The CDR3 DNA reads as TGTGCCAGCACCTCGTGGGGAAACACCATATATTTT.

This chain uses TRBV7-2 with TRBJ2-3; TRBD2 aligns across 10 bases. J was trimmed by 8 bases and V by 5 bases; bases with no gene match: 13. CDR1 is SGHTA and CDR2 is FQGNSA in the germline V gene. This CDR3 has 16 residues. The CDR3 DNA reads TGTGCCAGCAGCGGCACTAGCGGGGAGGCCAGGAGTACGCAGTATTTT. As protein: CASSGTSGEARSTQYF.

V and J are TRBV18 and TRBJ1-2, with TRBD1 matching over 7 bases. After removal of 2 bases from V and 3 bases from J, the junction contained 6 bases not matched to a gene. Per germline, CDR1 KGHSH and CDR2 LQKENI. The CDR3 consists of 15 residues. The CDR3 loop is CASSPSAGGHYGYTF. The CDR3 nucleotides read TGTGCCAGCTCACCATCAGCAGGGGGGCACTATGGCTACACCTTC.

The chain couples TRBV30 to TRBJ1-6, with TRBD1 matching over 8 bases. The CDR3 has 15 amino acids. J lost 13 bases, V lost 0 bases, and 11 bases had no gene match. Per germline, CDR1 GTSNPN and CDR2 SVGIG (reference sequence). As DNA, the CDR3 is TGTGCCTGGAGTGTAGGGTCAGGGGGCGAATCTCCCCTCCACTTT. Protein product: CAWSVGSGGESPLHF.

This rearrangement joins TRBV19 to TRBJ2-6; 7 positions agree with TRBD1. V gave up 3 bases and J gave up 0 bases; unmatched junction bases: 8. CDR1 is LNHDA, CDR2 SQIVND, per germline (reference sequence). The CDR3 is 18 amino acids. The CDR3 nucleotides read TGTGCCAGTAGTATCACCTTCGGACAGGCCTCTGGGGCCAACGTCCTGACTTTC. As protein: CASSITFGQASGANVLTF.

The chain carries TRBV25-1 and TRBJ2-7; 7 positions agree with TRBD2. Trimming took 3 bases from V and 5 from J; bases not matched to a gene: 10. CDR3 length: 15 residues. The germline gives CDR1 MGHDK, CDR2 SYGVNS. Here the CDR3 reads CASSDLYGLVHEQYF. CDR3 bases: TGTGCCAGCAGTGATTTATACGGACTAGTCCACGAGCAGTACTTC.

This clone occurred a few times. The chain joins TRBV5-1 to TRBJ2-1, with D tentatively TRBD1 or TRBD2 (6 bases each). The CDR3 extends over 15 amino acids. Trimming took 4 bases from V and 2 from J, leaving 13 bases between them. Germline CDR1 SGHRS, CDR2 YFSETQ. CDR3 sequence reads: CASSLEGGAYNEQFF. The CDR3 DNA sequence: TGCGCCAGCAGCCTGGAGGGGGGTGCCTACAATGAGCAGTTCTTC. The full variable domain, its missing parts supplied by reference TRBV5-1 and TRBJ2-1, is KAGVTQTPRYLIKTRGQQVTLSCSPISGHRSVSWYQQTPGQGLQFLFEYFSETQRNKGNFPGRFSGRQFSNSRSEMNVSTLELGDSALYLCASSLEGGAYNEQFFGPGTRLTVL.

The genes are TRBV5-1 and TRBJ2-1, with TRBD2 matching over 14 bases. V was pared by 5 bases and J by 8 bases, with 9 bases of the junction left unmatched. The CDR3 spans 16 residues. The germline V gene encodes CDR1 SGHRS and CDR2 YFSETQ. CDR3 residues: CASSSDPGLAGDEQFF. CDR3 sequence (DNA): TGCGCCAGCAGTTCGGACCCGGGACTAGCGGGAGATGAGCAGTTCTTC.

This chain connects TRBV4-1 to TRBJ2-1; D is undetermined. This CDR3 comprises 16 residues. Trimming shortened V by 1 base and J by 0 bases, and 10 bases separated the two germline ends. Germline CDR1 reads MGHRA; CDR2 reads YSYEKL. The CDR3 sequence is CASSQVDIVSYNEQFF. The CDR3 region has the DNA TGCGCCAGCAGCCAAGTAGATATTGTCTCCTACAATGAGCAGTTCTTC.